This TCR beta chain was documented in a study of cytomegalovirus exposure and HLA in healthy donors. This table comes from immunoSEQ multiplex PCR, and its TCRdb copy is limited to in-frame clones, with some not included. Of approximately 97,000 clones listed, approximately 94% are singletons. The CDR3 covers 17 residues. Germline V gene sequence: CDR1 LNHNV, CDR2 YYDKDF (reference sequence). V shed 0 bases, J shed 7 bases, and the junction held 9 bases outside the gene matches. V usage is TRBV15 and J usage is TRBJ2-1, with 10 bases matching TRBD2. The receptor comes from a woman aged 25 to 39 in good health and CMV-seropositive. The sequencing input was PBMCs. This chain's CDR3 is CATSRDVLAGVGNEQFF. CDR3 nucleotide sequence: TGTGCCACCAGCAGAGACGTTCTAGCGGGAGTAGGAAATGAGCAGTTCTTC. The variable domain in full, completed from reference TRBV15 and TRBJ2-1, reads DAMVIQNPRYQVTQFGKPVTLSCSQTLNHNVMYWYQQKSSQAPKLLFHYYDKDFNNEADTPDNFQSRRPNTSFCFLDIRSPGLGDTAMYLCATSRDVLAGVGNEQFFGPGTRLTVL.